Included here is one TCR beta chain sequence, with context. This entry comes from a study of control samples from healthy donors and cancer patients. Germline CDR1 MDHEN, CDR2 SYDVKM. The CDR3 extends over 19 amino acids. The germline V and J ends were trimmed by 4 bases and 1 base, with 22 bases remaining between them. This table comes from immunoSEQ multiplex PCR, and its TCRdb copy is limited to in-frame clones, with some not included. Among about 140,000 clones listed, 94% were seen once. The receptor comes from a man between 40 and 49 years old in good health. The chain is built from TRBV28 and TRBJ1-4; TRBD1 is a possible D gene (6 bases). Sequencing used blood. Written as DNA, the CDR3 is TGTGCCAGCAGTTCACCCGCGGGAGGGGGAGTCGAAACTAATGAAAAACTGTTTTTT. It codes for CASSSPAGGGVETNEKLFF.